The 17 T cell receptor beta chains in this list originate from one sample, sequenced in a study of T cell responses to AZD1222 COVID-19 vaccine. Clones were sequenced by immunoSEQ multiplex PCR, and TCRdb holds only the in-frame ones, with some missing. The sample lists 100,000 to 150,000 clones; just over 90% were seen once. The source material was peripheral blood, sampled 28 days after the second AZD1222 dose. Source of these receptors: an adult who received the AZD1222 COVID-19 vaccine.

This chain connects TRBV15 to TRBJ1-5, with D perhaps TRBD1 (5 bases). CDR1 and CDR2 (germline): LNHNV, YYDKDF (reference sequence). The CDR3 is made up of 14 amino acids. Trimming stripped 2 bases from V and 2 bases from J, with 7 bases between. The CDR3 DNA sequence: TGTGCCACCAGCAGACTAGGGGGCAATCAGCCCCAGCATTTT. Amino acid sequence: CATSRLGGNQPQHF.

The chain joins TRBV9 to TRBJ2-3; D remains unclear. Trimming stripped 0 bases from V and 7 bases from J, with 12 bases between. Germline V CDR1 and CDR2: SGDLS, YYNGEE. This CDR3 spans 14 amino acids. This CDR3 is CASSVEAIRNTQYF. The CDR3 DNA sequence: TGTGCCAGCAGCGTAGAGGCAATCAGAAATACGCAGTATTTT.

This clone was counted only a few times. The chain uses TRBV19 and TRBJ1-2; the D is unclear. The CDR3 consists of 13 residues. From germline, CDR1 is LNHDA and CDR2 SQIVND (reference sequence). Between the trimmed V and J ends, which lost 5 bases and 2 bases, there was a span of 9 bases. Here the CDR3 DNA reads TGTGCCAGTAGTCTCCAGGAGAACTATGGCTACACCTTC. This translates into CASSLQENYGYTF.

This chain uses TRBV27 with TRBJ1-2; 8 bases align to TRBD1. The CDR3 consists of 15 residues. In germline, CDR1 is MNHEY, CDR2 SMNVEV (reference sequence). After removal of 6 bases from V and 4 bases from J, the junction contained 10 bases not matched to a gene. CDR3 protein: CASRLLGQGGYGYTF. DNA for the CDR3: TGTGCCAGCAGACTCCTCGGACAGGGCGGCTATGGCTACACCTTC.

CDR3 residues: CASSLGGQDGGYTF. CDR3 sequence (DNA): TGTGCCAGCAGCTTGGGGGGACAGGATGGTGGCTACACCTTC. The chain is built from TRBV7-9 and TRBJ1-2; 8 positions agree with TRBD1. The V segment lost 3 bases and the J segment 7 bases; nucleotides outside the gene matches: 7. The V gene's germline CDR1 is SEHNR and CDR2 FQNEAQ (reference sequence). The CDR3 is 14 amino acids. The whole variable domain, remainder taken from reference TRBV7-9 and TRBJ1-2, is DTGVSQNPRHKITKRGQNVTFRCDPISEHNRLYWYRQTLGQGPEFLTYFQNEAQLEKSRLLSDRFSAERPKGSFSTLEIQRTEQGDSAMYLCASSLGGQDGGYTFGSGTRLTVV.

The CDR3 is CASSIRGQGSNYGYTF. DNA of the CDR3: TGTGCCAGTAGTATCAGAGGACAGGGGAGTAACTATGGCTACACCTTC. V usage is TRBV19 and J usage is TRBJ1-2, with 9 bases matching TRBD1. The junction had 6 bases not matched to a gene; V was cut back by 3 bases and J by 1 base. CDR1 is LNHDA and CDR2 is SQIVND in the germline V gene (reference sequence). CDR3 length: 16 amino acids.

The gene calls are TRBV5-5 and TRBJ2-7; D is possibly TRBD1 (5 bases). Germline V lookup: CDR1 SGHKS, CDR2 YYEKEE (reference sequence). The length of the CDR3 is 15 residues. Trimming shortened V by 2 bases and J by 0 bases, and 12 bases separated the two germline ends. The chain's CDR3 is CASSFPPRDSYEQYF. CDR3 bases: TGTGCCAGCAGCTTTCCTCCCAGGGACTCCTACGAGCAGTACTTC.

The chain has TRBV5-1 and TRBJ2-7, with 10 bases lining up with TRBD2. From germline, CDR1 is SGHRS and CDR2 YFSETQ. CDR3 size: 15 residues. The ends lost 4 bases at V and 2 bases at J; junction bases unmatched: 6. The CDR3: CASSPGLAKPYEQYF. Here the CDR3 DNA reads TGCGCCAGCAGCCCGGGACTAGCGAAACCCTACGAGCAGTACTTC.

This CDR3 is CASSEVARETQYF. The DNA of the CDR3 is TGTGCCAGCAGTGAAGTAGCTCGGGAGACCCAGTACTTC. The chain has TRBV6-1 and TRBJ2-5, with no clear D. CDR1 and CDR2 (germline): MNHNS, SASEGT. The germline V and J ends were trimmed by 1 base and 5 bases, with 8 bases remaining between them. The CDR3 is made up of 13 amino acids.

In DNA, the CDR3 is TGTGCCAGCAGCGTAGAACACCGCAATGAGCAGTTCTTC. This codes for CASSVEHRNEQFF. The gene calls are TRBV9 and TRBJ2-1; no reliable D call. The CDR3 contains 13 residues. Germline V gives CDR1 SGDLS, CDR2 YYNGEE. Between the trimmed V and J ends, which lost 0 bases and 6 bases, there was a span of 7 bases.

The chain combines TRBV5-1 with TRBJ2-1; D may correspond to TRBD1 or TRBD2 (5 bases each). The CDR3 extends over 13 amino acids. V gave up 3 bases and J gave up 6 bases, with 10 bases separating them. Germline V gives CDR1 SGHRS, CDR2 YFSETQ. CDR3 in amino acids: CASSSGPSNEQFF. The CDR3 coding sequence is TGCGCCAGCAGCTCGGGGCCAAGCAATGAGCAGTTCTTC.

The V and J genes are TRBV10-1 and TRBJ1-3; D gene unclear. Germline lookup yields CDR1 WNHNN and CDR2 SYGVQD (reference sequence). The CDR3 totals 15 residues. The ends were cut back, 10 bases at V and 3 bases at J, with 19 bases in the middle. Here the CDR3 DNA reads TGCGCCATCCTAAACATTTTCTTGAATGGAAACACCATATATTTT. It is translated as CAILNIFLNGNTIYF.

The genes are TRBV7-9 and TRBJ2-5; 7 bases align to TRBD2. Per germline, CDR1 SEHNR and CDR2 FQNEAQ (reference sequence). CDR3 length equals 17 residues. V lost 3 bases, J lost 6 bases, and 16 bases stayed unmatched. The CDR3 sequence: CASSFVGGPAEGKTQYF. CDR3 DNA: TGTGCCAGCAGCTTCGTGGGAGGGCCGGCAGAAGGAAAGACCCAGTACTTC.

This clone appeared a single time. This rearrangement joins TRBV2 to TRBJ1-5; maybe TRBD1 (6 bases). Germline V gene sequence: CDR1 SNHLY, CDR2 FYNNEI. The CDR3 runs to 15 residues. Trimming stripped 5 bases from V and 6 bases from J, with 17 bases between. The CDR3 region is CASSPRGGIGQPQHF. In nucleotides, the CDR3 is TGTGCCAGCAGTCCAAGGGGGGGGATCGGTCAGCCCCAGCATTTT.

This clone has more than one count but fewer than ten. The V and J genes are TRBV3-1 (or the pseudogene TRBV3-2) and TRBJ2-7, with 7 bases aligning to TRBD2. Trimming at V came to 2 bases and at J to 3 bases, leaving 7 bases not matched to a gene. Germline V gene sequence: CDR1 LGHDT, CDR2 YNNKEL (reference sequence). This CDR3 is 15 amino acids long. The CDR3 DNA reads as TGTGCCAGCAGCCAACGTTCTGGGGGGGGCTACGAGCAGTACTTC. Residues: CASSQRSGGGYEQYF.

The CDR3 DNA reads TGTGCCAGCAAGGGCAGGGGGTACCAAGAGACCCAGTACTTC. It is translated as CASKGRGYQETQYF. The chain carries TRBV6-5 and TRBJ2-5, with 7 bases identical to TRBD1. J lost 0 bases, V lost 7 bases, and 5 bases had no gene match. The CDR3 runs 14 residues. Germline V gives CDR1 MNHEY, CDR2 SVGAGI.

Points on this clone: A junction end diverges from the germline sequence, so it may reflect a read error. The chain couples TRBV18 to TRBJ1-2; no firm D call. Germline assignment: CDR1 KGHSH and CDR2 LQKENI. CDR3 length: 14 residues. CDR3 loop: CASSAPSQVYGYTF. As DNA, the CDR3 is TGTGCCAGCTCAGCACCCTCTCAGGTCTATGGCTACACCTTC.